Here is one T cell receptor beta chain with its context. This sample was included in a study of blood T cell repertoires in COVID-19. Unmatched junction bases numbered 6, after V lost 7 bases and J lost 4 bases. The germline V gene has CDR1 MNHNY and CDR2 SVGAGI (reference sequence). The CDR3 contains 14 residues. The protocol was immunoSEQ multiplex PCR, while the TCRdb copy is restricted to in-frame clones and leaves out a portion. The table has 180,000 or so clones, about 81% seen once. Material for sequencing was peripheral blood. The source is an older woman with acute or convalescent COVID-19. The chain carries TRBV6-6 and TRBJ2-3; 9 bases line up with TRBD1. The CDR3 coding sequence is TGTGCCAGCACGATACAGGGGGCGGCAGATACGCAGTATTTT. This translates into CASTIQGAADTQYF.